The rows below give T cell receptor beta chains drawn from one sample of a study of beta chain features in type 1 diabetes. Measured with immunoSEQ multiplex PCR; TCRdb has only the in-frame clones, and not every one. Among some 350,000 clones listed, 9.5% to 10% were seen once. The sequencing input was central memory CD4+ T cells from blood. Receptors were obtained from a man between 25 and 39 years old with type 1 diabetes. Each CDR3 is given with its conserved first and last residue. Each record gives: CDR3 DNA, CDR3 protein, J gene, CDR3 length, V gene, D gene, clone size. A D gene is named only where the DNA matches it firmly. Only part of the rows carry a size: once, few, many, or a class if the clone is expanded.

TGTGCCAGCAGCCTTCAAGCTTACGAGCAGTACTTC	CASSLQAYEQYF	TRBJ2-7	12	TRBV7-9	.	many
TGTGCCAGCAGCCCCCAGGGGAACAATGAGCAGTTCTTC	CASSPQGNNEQFF	TRBJ2-1	13	TRBV5-6	.	many
TGCGCCAGCAGCTTGGAGGGGGATACGCAGTATTTT	CASSLEGDTQYF	TRBJ2-3	12	TRBV5-1	.	few
TGCGCCAGCTGGGGGACTAGCACATTCGAGCAGTACTTC	CASWGTSTFEQYF	TRBJ2-7	13	TRBV5-1	TRBD2	many
TGTGCCAGCAGAGAAAGGGACGGATTCTACGAGCAGTACTTC	CASRERDGFYEQYF	TRBJ2-7	14	TRBV6-1	.	.
TGTGCCAGCAGCTTAGACGGCAGCACAGATACGCAGTATTTT	CASSLDGSTDTQYF	TRBJ2-3	14	TRBV11-2	.	.
TGTGCCAGCAGCCAGCAGGGGGCGAGGGTTGACACTGAAGCTTTCTTT	CASSQQGARVDTEAFF	TRBJ1-1	16	TRBV4-2	TRBD1	few
TGTGCCAGCACGGGGGGGGCTGCTGGGGCCAACGTCCTGACTTTC	CASTGGAAGANVLTF	TRBJ2-6	15	TRBV6-6	TRBD2	few
TGTGCCAGCAGCTTAGAATCTGCCGGTGGCACTGGAAACACCATATATTTT	CASSLESAGGTGNTIYF	TRBJ1-3	17	TRBV7-2	.	.
TGTGCCAGCAGCTTAGGTGGGAGTGGCGCCTACAATGAGCAGTTCTTC	CASSLGGSGAYNEQFF	TRBJ2-1	16	TRBV7-3	.	.
TGTGCCTGGAGTCTTAACACTGAAGCTTTCTTT	CAWSLNTEAFF	TRBJ1-1	11	TRBV30	.	few
TGTGCCAGCAGCTTTTTCTCAGGAAACACCATATATTTT	CASSFFSGNTIYF	TRBJ1-3	13	TRBV4-2	.	few
TGTGCCATCGCGGGACTAGCGGGGGGCACAGATACGCAGTATTTT	CAIAGLAGGTDTQYF	TRBJ2-3	15	TRBV10-3	TRBD2	.
TGTGCCAGCAGCTTACTTCCAGGGGGCGTCGGGACTGAAGCTTTCTTT	CASSLLPGGVGTEAFF	TRBJ1-1	16	TRBV7-3	TRBD1	few
TGTGCCTGGAGGGAGAGATACAGGGGGACTAATGAAAAACTGTTTTTT	CAWRERYRGTNEKLFF	TRBJ1-4	16	TRBV30	TRBD1	few
TGTGCCAGCAGTTCTCCCTACGAGCAGTACTTC	CASSSPYEQYF	TRBJ2-7	11	TRBV27	.	.
TGTGCCAGCAGCCCTTCCTACGAGCAGTACTTC	CASSPSYEQYF	TRBJ2-7	11	TRBV11-2	.	.
TGCGCCAGCAGCTTGGAATTAGATACGCAGTATTTT	CASSLELDTQYF	TRBJ2-3	12	TRBV5-1	.	few
TGTGCCAGCAGCGTGAGAACTAGCGGGAGGTTTGTGGATGAGCAGTTCTTC	CASSVRTSGRFVDEQFF	TRBJ2-1	17	TRBV9	TRBD2	few
TGTGCCAGCAGCCCCGGCACAATCCATGGCTACACCTTC	CASSPGTIHGYTF	TRBJ1-2	13	TRBV6-5	.	.
TGCGCCAGCAGCTTGACTACCAACACCGGGGAGCTGTTTTTT	CASSLTTNTGELFF	TRBJ2-2	14	TRBV5-1	.	few
TGTGCCAGCAGTTCCCCACTAGCGGGGAATGAGCAGTTCTTC	CASSSPLAGNEQFF	TRBJ2-1	14	TRBV6-6	TRBD2	.
TGTGCCAGCACCTCGGGACAGAGCTACGAGCAGTACTTC	CASTSGQSYEQYF	TRBJ2-7	13	TRBV6-6	TRBD1	few
TGTGCCAGCATCGGGGGGGGCACAGATACGCAGTATTTT	CASIGGGTDTQYF	TRBJ2-3	13	TRBV28	TRBD2	.
TGTGCCAGCAGTGAAGCGAGGCTAGCGGGCGAGCAGTACTTC	CASSEARLAGEQYF	TRBJ2-7	14	TRBV2	TRBD2	few
TGTGCCAGCAGCCCCCCGGTACGGGAGTACGAGCAGTACTTC	CASSPPVREYEQYF	TRBJ2-7	14	TRBV7-2	.	few
TGCGCCAGCAGCTCGTCGCCGGTGGGTGATGAACTGTTTTTT	CASSSSPVGDELFF	TRBJ1-4	14	TRBV5-1	.	few
TGTGCCAGCAGTGAATGGGGAGGGAGCACAGATACGCAGTATTTT	CASSEWGGSTDTQYF	TRBJ2-3	15	TRBV6-1	TRBD2	.